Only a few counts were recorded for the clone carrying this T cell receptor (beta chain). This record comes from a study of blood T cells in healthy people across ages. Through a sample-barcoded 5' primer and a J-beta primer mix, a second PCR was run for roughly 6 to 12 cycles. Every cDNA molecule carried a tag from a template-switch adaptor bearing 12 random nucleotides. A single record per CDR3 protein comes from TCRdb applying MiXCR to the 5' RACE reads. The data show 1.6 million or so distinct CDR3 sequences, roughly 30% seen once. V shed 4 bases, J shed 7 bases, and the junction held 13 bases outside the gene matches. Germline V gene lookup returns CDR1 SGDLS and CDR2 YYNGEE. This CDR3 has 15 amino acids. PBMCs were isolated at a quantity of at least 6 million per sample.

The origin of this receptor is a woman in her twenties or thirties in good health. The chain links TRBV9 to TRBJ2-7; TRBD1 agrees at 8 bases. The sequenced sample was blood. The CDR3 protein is CASSPRQGFMWEQYF. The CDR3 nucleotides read TGTGCCAGCAGCCCCAGACAGGGGTTCATGTGGGAGCAGTACTTC. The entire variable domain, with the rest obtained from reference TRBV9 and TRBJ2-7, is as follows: DSGVTQTPKHLITATGQRVTLRCSPRSGDLSVYWYQQSLDQGLQFLIQYYNGEERAKGNILERFSAQQFPDLHSELNLSSLELGDSALYFCASSPRQGFMWEQYFGPGTRLTVT.